These 6 T cell receptor beta chains were sequenced from one sample in a study of blood T cell repertoires in COVID-19. The repertoire was sequenced with immunoSEQ multiplex PCR; TCRdb's copy has only in-frame clones and lacks some. The sample has over 150,000 clones; 80% to 90% are singletons. The sequencing input was peripheral blood. These receptor sequences come from a human donor in a cohort sampled during active COVID-19.

The V gene is TRBV12-3 or TRBV12-4, the J gene TRBJ2-7; D call uncertain. The germline V and J ends were trimmed by 7 bases and 0 bases, with 10 bases remaining between them. This CDR3 has 13 residues. CDR3: CASTLGSSYEQYF. CDR3 bases: TGTGCCAGCACCCTGGGCAGCTCCTACGAGCAGTACTTC.

This sequence joins TRBV7-9 and TRBJ1-1; TRBD1 matches at 7 bases. The V gene's germline CDR1 is SEHNR and CDR2 FQNEAQ (reference sequence). The length of the CDR3 is 14 residues. V lost 3 bases and J lost 5; bases outside the gene matches: 6. For the CDR3, the DNA is TGTGCCAGCAGCTTGGTCCGGGACAGAACTGAAGCTTTCTTT. Its translation is CASSLVRDRTEAFF.

The chain employs TRBV18 and TRBJ1-6, with D possibly being TRBD1 (6 bases). The V end lost 3 bases, the J end lost 9 bases, and 9 bases lay between the germline ends. CDR1 KGHSH and CDR2 LQKENI come from the germline V gene. CDR3 size: 13 residues. CDR3 coding DNA: TGTGCCAGCTCACCGGACAGCTTTTCACCCCTCCACTTT. It specifies CASSPDSFSPLHF. The full variable domain, with the rest looked up from reference TRBV18 and TRBJ1-6, is NAGVMQNPRHLVRRRGQEARLRCSPMKGHSHVYWYRQLPEEGLKFMVYLQKENIIDESGMPKERFSAEFPKEGPSILRIQQVVRGDSAAYFCASSPDSFSPLHFGNGTRLTVT.

V and J are TRBV30 and TRBJ1-2; 7 nucleotides agree with TRBD1. This CDR3 is 14 amino acids long. After removal of 4 bases from V and 10 bases from J, the junction contained 15 bases not matched to a gene. Germline CDR1 and CDR2: GTSNPN and SVGIG (reference sequence). The CDR3 region has the DNA TGTGCCTGGAACCTTTCCCCCCGGACAGGTTCCTACACCTTC. Protein sequence: CAWNLSPRTGSYTF.

This clone has a single count. The same CDR3 can be traced to other DNA sequences in this sample. The V and J genes are TRBV3-1 (or the pseudogene TRBV3-2) and TRBJ2-7; 11 bases align to TRBD2. CDR1 LGHDT and CDR2 YNNKEL come from the germline V gene (reference sequence). The CDR3 contains 15 residues. V was clipped by 4 bases and J by 4 bases; unmatched bases: 6. This CDR3 reads CASSLGLAGPYEQYF. CDR3 in DNA: TGTGCCAGCAGCCTTGGACTAGCGGGCCCATACGAGCAGTACTTC.

This clone was counted once. J is TRBJ2-7 and V is TRBV5-8; 7 bases match TRBD2. Germline-derived CDR1 and CDR2 are SGHTS and YDEGEE. J gave up 1 base and V 8 bases, and 6 bases lay outside the gene matches. This CDR3 has 13 residues. The CDR3 is CASSRERSYEQYF. CDR3 DNA sequence: TGTGCCAGTTCGCGGGAGAGGTCCTACGAGCAGTACTTC.